One T cell receptor beta chain is described in this entry. Its cognate antigen is unknown. This specimen belongs to a study of graft-versus-host responses after intestinal transplantation. Turning to the study itself: Transplant types were multivisceral, liver-intestinal, or isolated intestinal. Anti-thymocyte globulin served as induction for all recipients, who then took tacrolimus and steroids for three to four years.

Germline lookup yields CDR1 MGHRA and CDR2 YSYEKL. CDR3 length: 13 amino acids. With 0 bases removed from V and 4 bases from J, the gap between germline ends came to 6 bases. The study's findings and limits: Those patients showing graft-donor T cell macrochimerism displayed high graft-versus-host to host-versus-graft clonal ratios in allografts.

TCRdb's table, derived via immunoSEQ multiplex PCR, lists solely in-frame clones and lacks some. Among about 97,000 clones listed, 90% were seen once. The receptor was isolated from a human patient who received an intestinal transplant, so some T cells may come from the graft donor. The specimen was PBMCs, collected approximately 470 days after intestinal transplant. The rearrangement joins TRBV4-1 to TRBJ1-1, with D unresolved. This CDR3 reads CASSQDFFTEAFF. CDR3 bases: TGCGCCAGCAGCCAAGATTTCTTCACTGAAGCTTTCTTT.